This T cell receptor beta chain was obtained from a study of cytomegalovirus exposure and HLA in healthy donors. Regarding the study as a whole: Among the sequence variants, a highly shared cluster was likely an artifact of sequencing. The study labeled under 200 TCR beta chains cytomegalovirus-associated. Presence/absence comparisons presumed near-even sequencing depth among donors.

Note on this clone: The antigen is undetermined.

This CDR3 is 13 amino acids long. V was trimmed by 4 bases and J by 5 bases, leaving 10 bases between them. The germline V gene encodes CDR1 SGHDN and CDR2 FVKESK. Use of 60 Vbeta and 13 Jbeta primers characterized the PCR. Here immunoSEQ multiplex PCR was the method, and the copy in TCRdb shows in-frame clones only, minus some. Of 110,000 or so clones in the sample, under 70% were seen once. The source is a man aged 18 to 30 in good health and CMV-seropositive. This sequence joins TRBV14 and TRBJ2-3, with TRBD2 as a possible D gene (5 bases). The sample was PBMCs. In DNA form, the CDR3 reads TGTGCCAGCAGCCTAGCGCCCCTAGATACGCAGTATTTT. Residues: CASSLAPLDTQYF.